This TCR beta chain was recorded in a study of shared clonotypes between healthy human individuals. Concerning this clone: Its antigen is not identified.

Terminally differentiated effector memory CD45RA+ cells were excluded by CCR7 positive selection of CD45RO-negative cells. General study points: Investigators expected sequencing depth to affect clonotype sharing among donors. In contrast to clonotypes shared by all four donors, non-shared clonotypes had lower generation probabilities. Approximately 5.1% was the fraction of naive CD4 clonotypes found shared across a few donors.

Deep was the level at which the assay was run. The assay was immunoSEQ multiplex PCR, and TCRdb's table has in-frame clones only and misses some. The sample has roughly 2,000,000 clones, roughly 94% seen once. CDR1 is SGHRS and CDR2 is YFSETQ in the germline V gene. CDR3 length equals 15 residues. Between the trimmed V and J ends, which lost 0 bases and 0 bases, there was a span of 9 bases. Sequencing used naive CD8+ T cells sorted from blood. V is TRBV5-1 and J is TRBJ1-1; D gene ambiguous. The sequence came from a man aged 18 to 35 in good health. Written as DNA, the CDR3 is TGCGCCAGCAGCTTGGACCGATCTTTGAACACTGAAGCTTTCTTT. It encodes CASSLDRSLNTEAFF. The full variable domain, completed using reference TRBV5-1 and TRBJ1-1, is KAGVTQTPRYLIKTRGQQVTLSCSPISGHRSVSWYQQTPGQGLQFLFEYFSETQRNKGNFPGRFSGRQFSNSRSEMNVSTLELGDSALYLCASSLDRSLNTEAFFGQGTRLTVV.